These 21 T cell receptor beta chains came from one sample sequenced in a study of PD-1 blockade in classical Hodgkin lymphoma. Assay used: immunoSEQ multiplex PCR; TCRdb lists only in-frame clones, some missing. The table includes about 97,000 clones, about 89% detected once. Each and every patient relapsed after autologous stem cell transplantation, and patients got differing brentuximab vedotin exposure. Specimen: peripheral blood mononuclear cells (PBMCs), collected before the second cycle of nivolumab. These receptors all come from a human donor with classical Hodgkin lymphoma.

The J gene is TRBJ2-3, the V gene TRBV7-2; no definite D call. This CDR3 is 14 amino acids long. Per the germline V gene, CDR1 is SGHTA and CDR2 is FQGNSA. Trimming pared 1 base from V and 2 bases from J, leaving 7 bases between. The CDR3, as DNA: TGTGCCAGCAGCTTAGGTATTTCCACAGATACGCAGTATTTT. It codes for CASSLGISTDTQYF.

The chain joins TRBV19 to TRBJ2-5; 8 bases align to TRBD1. Germline lookup yields CDR1 LNHDA and CDR2 SQIVND (reference sequence). The V gene end was trimmed by 5 bases and the J gene end by 3 bases; junction bases not matched to a gene: 8. The CDR3 is 15 residues long. CDR3 nucleotides: TGTGCCAGTAGTTTCGACAGGGGAACCAAAGAGACCCAGTACTTC. It translates to CASSFDRGTKETQYF.

Comment on this clone: This is likely an artifact of a read error, given a far larger clone one base away. The CDR3 region is CVWSVEGVKGYTF. The CDR3 region has the DNA TGTGTCTGGAGTGTCGAGGGTGTCAAGGGCTACACCTTC. This chain connects TRBV30 to TRBJ1-2; D unclear. CDR1 is GTSNPN and CDR2 is SVGIG in the germline V gene (reference sequence). The CDR3 length is 13 residues.

The J gene is TRBJ2-2, the V gene TRBV11-3; D is unresolved. The germline gives CDR1 SGHNT, CDR2 YENEEA. Trimming pared 1 base from V and 5 bases from J, leaving 2 bases between. This CDR3 contains 12 residues. CDR3 residues: CASSLGTGELFF. In nucleotides, the CDR3 is TGTGCCAGCAGCTTAGGGACCGGGGAGCTGTTTTTT.

In DNA, the CDR3 is TGTGCCAGCAGCCCCGGGGGAGGGCTAACTGGAAACACCATATATTTT. It is translated as CASSPGGGLTGNTIYF. The chain joins TRBV7-2 to TRBJ1-3, with D perhaps TRBD1 (5 bases). This CDR3 has 16 residues. V was trimmed by 5 bases and J by 2 bases, leaving 16 bases between them. Germline CDR1 is SGHTA and CDR2 is FQGNSA.

The rearrangement joins TRBV6-4 to TRBJ2-3, with D possibly matching TRBD2 (5 bases). The V gene's germline CDR1 is MRHNA and CDR2 SNTAGT. This CDR3 has 16 residues. Trimming stripped 2 bases from V and 5 bases from J, with 17 bases between. DNA of the CDR3: TGTGCCAGCAGTGACAAGTGGGCCTCCGGGGAAGATACGCAGTATTTT. Amino acid sequence: CASSDKWASGEDTQYF.

This chain links TRBV15 with TRBJ2-5, with D perhaps matching TRBD1 (6 bases). The CDR3 length is 15 residues. Germline loops: CDR1 LNHNV, CDR2 YYDKDF (reference sequence). V shed 0 bases and J shed 0 bases, with 8 bases lying between them. CDR3 amino acids: CATSREGTYQETQYF. Here the CDR3 DNA reads TGTGCCACCAGCAGAGAAGGGACATACCAAGAGACCCAGTACTTC.

For the CDR3, the DNA is TGTGCCAGTAGATGGCAGATGAACACTGAAGCTTTCTTT. Its protein is CASRWQMNTEAFF. The rearrangement uses TRBV19 and TRBJ1-1, with D hard to call. The CDR3 totals 13 residues. V was clipped by 6 bases and J by 0 bases, with 8 bases between them. Germline assignment: CDR1 LNHDA and CDR2 SQIVND (reference sequence).

The chain couples TRBV7-2 to TRBJ2-2, with D perhaps matching TRBD2 (5 bases). The V and J ends lost 6 bases and 4 bases respectively, with 21 bases between them. The V gene's germline CDR1 is SGHTA and CDR2 FQGNSA. The CDR3 has 17 residues. The CDR3 region is CASSSDYHHWGTGELFF. Here the CDR3 DNA reads TGTGCCAGCAGTTCTGACTATCATCACTGGGGCACCGGGGAGCTGTTTTTT. Filled out from reference TRBV7-2 and TRBJ2-2, the complete variable domain reads GAGVSQSPSNKVTEKGKDVELRCDPISGHTALYWYRQSLGQGLEFLIYFQGNSAPDKSGLPSDRFSAERTGGSVSTLTIQRTQQEDSAVYLCASSSDYHHWGTGELFFGEGSRLTVL.

The chain carries TRBV19 and TRBJ2-3; 8 bases are shared with TRBD2. CDR1 and CDR2 (germline): LNHDA, SQIVND (reference sequence). Trimming at V came to 3 bases and at J to 3 bases, leaving 8 bases not matched to a gene. The CDR3 has 16 amino acids. CDR3 in amino acids: CASSIFAGGYTDTQYF. CDR3 bases: TGTGCCAGTAGTATCTTTGCGGGGGGTTATACAGATACGCAGTATTTT.

The CDR3 region has the DNA TGTGCCAGCAGCCTCCGGGACAGGGGGCACACCGGGGAGCTGTTTTTT. Its protein product is CASSLRDRGHTGELFF. The rearrangement uses TRBV5-6 and TRBJ2-2, with 12 bases fitting TRBD1. This CDR3 region has 16 residues. Per germline, CDR1 SGHDT and CDR2 YYEEEE. V dropped 4 bases and J dropped 3; count of bases not matched to a gene: 4.

CDR3 nucleotides: TGTGCCAGCAGCGATCCCAACGCTCGGCTAGCGGGGGGCGAGCAGTACTTC. It is translated as CASSDPNARLAGGEQYF. The V and J genes are TRBV2 and TRBJ2-7, with 11 nucleotides matching TRBD2. This CDR3 is built from 17 residues. Germline assignment: CDR1 SNHLY and CDR2 FYNNEI. After removal of 6 bases from V and 6 bases from J, the junction contained 16 bases not matched to a gene.

This clone was seen a single time. V usage is TRBV6-6 and J usage is TRBJ1-2; the D gene is possibly TRBD1 (6 bases). The CDR3 is made up of 15 amino acids. Deletions cut 0 bases from V and 3 bases from J, with 11 bases between. CDR1 MNHNY and CDR2 SVGAGI come from the germline V gene (reference sequence). CDR3 bases: TGTGCCAGCAGTTACTCGCAACAGGGTGACTATGGCTACACCTTC. It yields the protein CASSYSQQGDYGYTF.

This chain links TRBV15 with TRBJ2-7; the D gene is possibly TRBD1 (6 bases). The CDR3 loop spans 15 amino acids. Germline CDR1 LNHNV, CDR2 YYDKDF (reference sequence). V was cut by 1 base and J by 2 bases, with 12 bases left in between. The CDR3 here is CATSRGIGQTYEQYF. In DNA, the CDR3 is TGTGCCACCAGCAGAGGGATAGGACAGACCTACGAGCAGTACTTC.

The rearrangement links TRBV10-3 to TRBJ2-2; perhaps TRBD2 as D (6 bases). Germline V CDR1 and CDR2: ENHRY, SYGVKD. This CDR3 comprises 17 residues. V lost 0 bases and J 3 bases, leaving 14 bases between the germline ends. The CDR3 loop is CAISESSGSLHTGELFF. DNA for the CDR3: TGTGCCATCAGTGAGTCTAGCGGTAGCCTACACACCGGGGAGCTGTTTTTT.

V usage is TRBV4-1 and J usage is TRBJ2-7, with no clear D. The CDR3 totals 14 residues. Looked up from germline, CDR1 is MGHRA and CDR2 is YSYEKL. Trimming stripped 1 base from V and 3 bases from J, with 10 bases between. CDR3: CASSQGSLGYEQYF. In DNA, the CDR3 is TGCGCCAGCAGCCAAGGTAGCCTAGGCTACGAGCAGTACTTC.

This chain connects TRBV6-5 to TRBJ1-3; D is unresolved. Germline V gives CDR1 MNHEY, CDR2 SVGAGI. CDR3 length equals 15 residues. V gave up 5 bases and J gave up 0 bases, with 11 bases separating them. The CDR3 nucleotides are TGTGCCAGCAGTCCAACAGAATACTCTGGAAACACCATATATTTT. It translates to CASSPTEYSGNTIYF.

The rearrangement joins TRBV19 to TRBJ2-3; D might be TRBD2 (5 bases). The CDR3 spans 15 residues. V was clipped by 4 bases and J by 0 bases, with 11 bases between them. Germline CDR1 reads LNHDA; CDR2 reads SQIVND (reference sequence). CDR3 bases: TGTGCCAGTAGTACTTGGACTGACAGCACAGATACGCAGTATTTT. It codes for CASSTWTDSTDTQYF.

The J gene is TRBJ1-2, the V gene TRBV6-5, with 11 bases aligning to TRBD1. Germline CDR1 is MNHEY and CDR2 is SVGAGI. V lost 5 bases to trimming and J lost 7 bases; unmatched junction nucleotides: 9. The CDR3 extends over 15 amino acids. CDR3 loop: CASSPYRTGGLGYTF. The CDR3 DNA reads as TGTGCCAGCAGTCCCTATAGGACAGGGGGCCTTGGCTACACCTTC.

CDR3 bases: TGTGCCAGCAGCGAAAACACCGGGGAGCTGTTTTTT. This encodes CASSENTGELFF. This rearrangement joins TRBV9 to TRBJ2-2; no clear D. Germline V gene lookup returns CDR1 SGDLS and CDR2 YYNGEE. This CDR3 has 12 amino acids. Trimming took 3 bases from V and 2 from J, leaving 2 bases between them.

In this sample, this clone turned up a few times. CDR3 region: CASSLQGHSPLHF. CDR3 sequence (DNA): TGTGCCAGCAGCTTACAGGGACATTCACCCCTCCACTTT. The chain combines TRBV7-9 with TRBJ1-6; the D gene is possibly TRBD1 (5 bases). V lost 2 bases, J lost 8 bases, and 7 bases lay in between. Germline V gene data show CDR1 as SEHNR and CDR2 as FQNEAQ (reference sequence). The CDR3 extends over 13 amino acids.